The 14 T cell receptor beta chains in this list originate from one sample, sequenced in a study of CD8 T cells in ankylosing spondylitis. The study, taken as a whole, reports: What appeared characteristic of ankylosing spondylitis blood was a TCR beta motif of about eight highly homologous variants.

No cognate antigen is known for these TCRs. TCRdb fed the 5' RACE reads into MiXCR, producing one record per CDR3 protein. The table includes around 540,000 distinct CDR3 sequences, about an eighth detected once. What was sequenced was blood, either unsorted or a sorted T cell fraction (not recorded which). The receptors were gathered from a male donor with ankylosing spondylitis.

The rearrangement links TRBV27 to TRBJ2-7, with 10 bases fitting TRBD1. CDR1 and CDR2 from the germline V gene are MNHEY and SMNVEV (reference sequence). The CDR3 length is 17 residues. J was trimmed by 1 base and V by 0 bases; bases with no gene match: 6. The CDR3 reads CASSLSRGTGVSYEQYF. Written as DNA, the CDR3 is TGTGCCAGCAGTTTATCGAGAGGGACAGGGGTATCCTACGAGCAGTACTTC.

At least ten counts were recorded for this clonotype. This chain links TRBV18 with TRBJ1-2; D perhaps matches TRBD1 (6 bases). Trimming stripped 5 bases from V and 2 bases from J, with 9 bases between. The CDR3 sequence is 13 residues long. The V gene's germline CDR1 is KGHSH and CDR2 LQKENI. The CDR3 sequence: CASSDGQNYGYTF. In DNA form, the CDR3 reads TGTGCCAGCTCAGATGGACAGAACTATGGCTACACCTTC.

J is TRBJ1-1 and V is TRBV5-6; 9 nucleotides match TRBD1. The germline V gene has CDR1 SGHDT and CDR2 YYEEEE. The V gene end was trimmed by 2 bases and the J gene end by 2 bases; junction bases not matched to a gene: 4. This CDR3 comprises 15 residues. DNA of the CDR3: TGTGCCAGCAGCTTCAAGGACAGGGGAAACACTGAAGCTTTCTTT. It encodes CASSFKDRGNTEAFF.

CDR3 DNA: TGCGCCAGCATTTTAGGGTCTACTAGCGGGAGTTCGGAGACCCAGTACTTC. This gives the protein CASILGSTSGSSETQYF. The rearrangement uses TRBV10-2 and TRBJ2-5; TRBD2 matches at 11 bases. V trimming: 7 bases; J trimming: 5 bases; junction bases outside the gene matches: 15. CDR3 length: 17 residues. Germline V lookup: CDR1 WSHSY, CDR2 SAAADI.

V usage is TRBV2 and J usage is TRBJ2-5; TRBD2 matches 7 bases. CDR1 and CDR2 (germline): SNHLY, FYNNEI. The CDR3 has 15 amino acids. With 6 bases clipped from V and 5 bases from J, the junction kept 12 bases outside the gene matches. The CDR3 region has the DNA TGTGCCAGCAGCCCTCTAGCGGTTGCGGGGGAGACCCAGTACTTC. Encoded protein: CASSPLAVAGETQYF.

The chain links TRBV20-1 to TRBJ1-4, with D uncertain. V gave up 2 bases and J gave up 4 bases, with 8 bases separating them. Germline V gene lookup returns CDR1 DFQATT and CDR2 SNEGSKA (reference sequence). The CDR3 extends over 13 amino acids. The DNA of the CDR3 is TGCAGTGCTAGATCCGGGGTTAATGAAAAACTGTTTTTT. Its translation: CSARSGVNEKLFF.

This chain uses TRBV5-1 with TRBJ2-7; TRBD1 or TRBD2 may be the D gene (5 bases each). Germline assignment: CDR1 SGHRS and CDR2 YFSETQ. The CDR3 loop spans 12 amino acids. V was trimmed by 4 bases and J by 6 bases, leaving 11 bases between them. CDR3 sequence reads: CASSPTGPEQYF. The CDR3 region has the DNA TGCGCCAGCAGCCCGACGGGGCCCGAGCAGTACTTC. Based on the CDR3 plus reference TRBV5-1 and TRBJ2-7, the full variable domain is KAGVTQTPRYLIKTRGQQVTLSCSPISGHRSVSWYQQTPGQGLQFLFEYFSETQRNKGNFPGRFSGRQFSNSRSEMNVSTLELGDSALYLCASSPTGPEQYFGPGTRLTVT.

V and J are TRBV5-1 and TRBJ2-7; 7 nucleotides line up with TRBD1. V lost 0 bases to trimming and J lost 5 bases; unmatched junction nucleotides: 8. Germline-derived CDR1 and CDR2 are SGHRS and YFSETQ. The length of the CDR3 is 15 residues. CDR3 coding DNA: TGCGCCAGCAGCTTGGCAGCACAGGGGAAAAACGAGCAGTACTTC. This translates into CASSLAAQGKNEQYF.

This clonotype came up many times. The junction and the germline gene differ at one end; a read error may be behind it. The DNA for the CDR3 is TGTGCCAGCAGCTTAGAGGGGAACTATGGCTACACCTTC. Residues: CASSLEGNYGYTF. The chain has TRBV5-1 and TRBJ1-2; a possible D gene is TRBD1 (5 bases). CDR3 length: 13 amino acids. Germline V gives CDR1 SGHRS, CDR2 YFSETQ.

The chain links TRBV10-3 to TRBJ2-2, with D possibly matching TRBD2 (6 bases). Trimming removed 6 bases at V and 7 bases at J, with 9 bases between. Germline V CDR1 and CDR2: ENHRY, SYGVKD. This CDR3 comprises 12 residues. CDR3 in DNA: TGTGCCATCAGACGGGAGCACGGGGAGCTGTTTTTT. Its translation is CAIRREHGELFF.

This clonotype was counted many times. The V gene is TRBV11-2, the J gene TRBJ1-1, with D tentatively TRBD1 (5 bases). V lost 1 base, J lost 4 bases, and 13 bases lay in between. Germline assignment: CDR1 SGHAT and CDR2 FQNNGV. This CDR3 has 15 amino acids. The CDR3 sequence is CASSLGSRAGTEAFF. In DNA, the CDR3 is TGTGCCAGCAGCTTAGGTAGCAGGGCGGGCACTGAAGCTTTCTTT.

This clonotype has just a few counts. The chain is built from TRBV10-3 and TRBJ1-5; D remains unclear. V lost 6 bases to trimming and J lost 2 bases, with 11 bases between them. The germline V gene has CDR1 ENHRY and CDR2 SYGVKD. This CDR3 contains 14 residues. The CDR3 sequence: CAIRGSGGNQPQHF. CDR3 bases: TGTGCCATCAGAGGCTCGGGTGGCAATCAGCCCCAGCATTTT.

J is TRBJ1-4 and V is TRBV5-5, with TRBD1 matching over 12 bases. Germline-derived CDR1 and CDR2 are SGHKS and YYEKEE (reference sequence). This CDR3 comprises 17 residues. J gave up 8 bases and V 0 bases, and 8 bases lay outside the gene matches. DNA for the CDR3: TGTGCCAGCAGCTTGGGAGGGACAGGGGGCGCTGGGGAAAAACTGTTTTTT. Protein sequence: CASSLGGTGGAGEKLFF.

This clonotype came up a few times. The chain uses TRBV18 and TRBJ2-1; no firm D call. The length of the CDR3 is 14 residues. V was clipped by 3 bases and J by 5 bases, with 11 bases between them. CDR1 and CDR2 from the germline V gene are KGHSH and LQKENI. The CDR3 region is CASSPSRTNNEQFF. The CDR3 DNA reads TGTGCCAGCTCACCTTCGCGGACCAACAATGAGCAGTTCTTC.